A selection of T cell receptor beta chains follows, all from one sample in a study of T cells after yellow fever vaccination. TCRdb passed the 5' RACE reads through MiXCR, listing each CDR3 protein once. In the table there are about 340,000 distinct CDR3 sequences, approximately 12% of which are singletons. The sample was CD4+ T cells sorted from PBMCs, taken 15 days after the yellow fever booster vaccination. These receptors all stem from a man younger than 30 who received the YFV17D yellow fever vaccine. The CDR3 runs from the conserved cysteine through the conserved F or W. Each record gives: D gene, V gene, J gene, clone size, CDR3 protein, CDR3 DNA. The D gene is left open where the match is weak. Expanded clones are given a class, and other clones once, few, many or no size at all.

NA	TRBV7-2	TRBJ2-1	NA	CASTSHPNEQFF	TGTGCCAGCACCTCCCACCCCAATGAGCAGTTCTTC
TRBD2	TRBV6-2/TRBV6-3	TRBJ2-1	NA	CAGQRGGHNEQFF	TGCGCAGGACAGCGGGGGGGACACAATGAGCAGTTCTTC
NA	TRBV12-5	TRBJ1-1	NA	CASGPARLGTEAFF	TGTGCTAGTGGCCCTGCCCGGTTGGGCACTGAAGCTTTCTTT
NA	TRBV12-3/TRBV12-4	TRBJ2-7	NA	CASRRGQLYEQYF	TGTGCCAGCAGGCGGGGACAGCTCTACGAGCAGTACTTC
NA	TRBV7-2	TRBJ2-1	few	CASSLMARGSYNEQFF	TGTGCCAGCAGCTTAATGGCGCGAGGCTCCTACAATGAGCAGTTCTTC
NA	TRBV11-3	TRBJ2-2	NA	CASTLGQANTGELFF	TGTGCCAGCACCTTGGGGCAGGCGAACACCGGGGAGCTGTTTTTT
NA	TRBV12-3/TRBV12-4	TRBJ1-2	NA	CASKNTGTLAYGYTF	TGTGCCAGCAAAAACACCGGGACGCTTGCTTATGGCTACACCTTC
NA	TRBV12-3/TRBV12-4	TRBJ1-5	NA	CASTRGDSNQPQHF	TGTGCCAGCACTAGGGGGGATAGCAATCAGCCCCAGCATTTT
TRBD1	TRBV20-1	TRBJ2-7	NA	CSASSWDRAYEQYF	TGCAGTGCTAGTTCCTGGGACAGGGCCTACGAGCAGTACTTC
NA	TRBV12-3/TRBV12-4	TRBJ1-3	few	CASSLDGGPKYF	TGTGCCAGCAGCCTAGACGGGGGGCCGAAATATTTT
TRBD1	TRBV5-1	TRBJ1-1	many	CASSIGTGTEAFF	TGCGCCAGCAGCATAGGGACAGGCACTGAAGCTTTCTTT
TRBD1	TRBV29-1	TRBJ1-1	NA	CTVNRGITDAFF	TGCACCGTAAACAGGGGGATCACGGATGCTTTCTTT
NA	TRBV6-5	TRBJ1-4	NA	CASSQTGRKLFF	TGTGCCAGCAGTCAAACGGGACGTAAACTGTTTTTT
NA	TRBV9	TRBJ2-5	NA	CASSVAPGRQETQYF	TGTGCCAGCAGCGTAGCTCCTGGGAGACAAGAGACCCAGTACTTC
NA	TRBV4-3	TRBJ1-5	NA	CASSQESRRDQPQHF	TGCGCCAGCAGCCAAGAAAGCAGGCGGGATCAGCCCCAGCATTTT
NA	TRBV28	TRBJ2-2	many	CASSPTSGVNTGELFF	TGTGCCAGCAGTCCCACCTCCGGGGTGAACACCGGGGAGCTGTTTTTT
TRBD1	TRBV5-1	TRBJ2-1	NA	CASSLDPGGKVRYNEQFF	TGCGCCAGCAGCTTGGACCCAGGGGGCAAGGTACGATACAATGAGCAGTTCTTC